This T cell receptor beta chain is from a study of tumor-infiltrating lymphocytes in primary liver carcinoma. Looking at the study overall: The patients, men and women alike, were aged 30 to 69 years.

The CDR3 is 13 residues long, ends included. Germline CDR1 MNHNS, CDR2 SASEGT. Unsorted whole blood supplied the RNA, and germline DNA was extracted too. Study outcomes and limitations: Blood had a significantly lower top-250-clone fraction than tumors did (p = 0.039).

TCR beta cDNA was made from around 520 ng total RNA with a constant-region primer. A slightly modified ARM-PCR protocol with three nested multiplex PCR rounds produced these TCR beta libraries. The first two PCR rounds, around 10 cycles each, used TRBV1-TRBV30 forward primers and a C-beta reverse primer. TCRdb processed the multiplex PCR reads anew with MiXCR; each CDR3 protein has one entry. Of some 320,000 distinct CDR3 sequences in the sample, approximately 60% were seen once. As concerns this clonotype: Its antigen is still unknown. As the CDR3 is not closed by the conserved phenylalanine or tryptophan, this likely results from a read error. It is unclear where the CDR3 begins or ends on the DNA, so no DNA is shown, and the CDR3 is as TCRdb lists it.

The sample was peripheral blood. The chain joins TRBV6-1 to TRBJ2-7. This receptor was obtained from a middle-aged man with primary liver carcinoma and hepatitis B virus infection. The CDR3 here is CASSGWVFYEQCI.